The 9 T cell receptor beta chains below all came from one sample that was sequenced in a study of blood T cell repertoires in COVID-19. The table came from immunoSEQ multiplex PCR; TCRdb's copy has only in-frame clones and leaves some out. This repertoire shows approximately 190,000 clones, roughly 91% found once; its top ten account for around 5.8%. Sequenced sample: peripheral blood. Receptor source: a man in his forties with active or convalescent COVID-19.

This chain joins TRBV6-5 and TRBJ1-4; a possible D gene is TRBD1 (6 bases). CDR1 and CDR2 (germline): MNHEY, SVGAGI. With 8 bases removed from V and 4 bases from J, the gap between germline ends came to 17 bases. There are 15 residues in the CDR3. The CDR3 spells CASLLKQGFNEKLFF. Written as DNA, the CDR3 is TGTGCCAGCCTTCTTAAACAGGGATTTAATGAAAAACTGTTTTTT.

The V and J genes are TRBV6-2 or TRBV6-3 and TRBJ2-3, with 7 bases that match TRBD2. The CDR3 is 14 amino acids. The germline gives CDR1 MNHEY, CDR2 SVGEGT. V was clipped by 3 bases and J by 5 bases; unmatched bases: 5. The CDR3 nucleotides read TGTGCCAGCAGTTATGGGGGGGGTTTAGATACGCAGTATTTT. It is translated as CASSYGGGLDTQYF.

The genes are TRBV2 and TRBJ1-1; no clear D. Germline V CDR1 and CDR2: SNHLY, FYNNEI. The CDR3 runs to 14 residues. V lost 3 bases to trimming and J lost 0 bases, with 8 bases between them. In nucleotides, the CDR3 is TGTGCCAGCAGTGATGAACAGATGAACACTGAAGCTTTCTTT. It encodes CASSDEQMNTEAFF.

This chain connects TRBV27 to TRBJ2-7; perhaps TRBD2 as D (5 bases). Trimming removed 0 bases from V and 3 bases from J, with 15 bases in between. The CDR3 totals 16 residues. The germline gives CDR1 MNHEY, CDR2 SMNVEV (reference sequence). The CDR3 DNA reads TGTGCCAGCAGTTTATCCGCTAGCCCCCAACGCTACGAGCAGTACTTC. It is translated as CASSLSASPQRYEQYF.

The chain is built from TRBV5-1 and TRBJ1-5; tentative D call: TRBD1 (5 bases). Per germline, CDR1 SGHRS and CDR2 YFSETQ. V lost 3 bases and J 4 bases, leaving 14 bases between the germline ends. The CDR3 extends over 15 amino acids. This chain's CDR3 is CASSWDRRENQPQHF. The CDR3, as DNA: TGCGCCAGCAGCTGGGACCGCCGGGAGAATCAGCCCCAGCATTTT.

This chain joins TRBV10-3 and TRBJ2-5; possible D gene TRBD2, 5 bases. The CDR3 totals 14 residues. CDR1 and CDR2 (germline): ENHRY, SYGVKD. Trimming removed 2 bases at V and 0 bases at J, with 7 bases between. CDR3 DNA sequence: TGTGCCATCAGTGAGGTCGGGAACCAAGAGACCCAGTACTTC. It yields the protein CAISEVGNQETQYF.

The chain joins TRBV28 to TRBJ2-2, with TRBD1 matching over 9 bases. From germline, CDR1 is MDHEN and CDR2 SYDVKM. The CDR3 length is 20 residues. The V gene end was trimmed by 4 bases and the J gene end by 5 bases; junction bases not matched to a gene: 20. The CDR3 protein is CASSSRGGQGLAPGTGELFF. The CDR3 DNA sequence: TGTGCCAGCAGTTCGAGAGGAGGACAGGGGTTGGCCCCGGGGACCGGGGAGCTGTTTTTT.

The rearrangement links TRBV5-4 to TRBJ2-1, with D possibly being TRBD1 (6 bases). The CDR3 is 14 residues long. Trimming shortened V by 0 bases and J by 9 bases, and 13 bases separated the two germline ends. The germline CDR1 and CDR2 sequences are SGHNT and YYREEE (reference sequence). The CDR3 bases are TGTGCCAGCAGCTTGGATGGGGGCCGGGGTGAGCAGTTCTTC. Its protein product is CASSLDGGRGEQFF. The full variable domain, in which reference TRBV5-4 and TRBJ2-1 provide the parts outside the CDR3, is ETGVTQSPTHLIKTRGQQVTLRCSSQSGHNTVSWYQQALGQGPQFIFQYYREEENGRGNFPPRFSGLQFPNYSSELNVNALELDDSALYLCASSLDGGRGEQFFGPGTRLTVL.

The chain combines TRBV11-2 with TRBJ2-1; TRBD2 aligns across 15 bases. Germline loops: CDR1 SGHAT, CDR2 FQNNGV. This CDR3 contains 15 residues. Germline trimming cut 5 bases from V and 7 bases from J; bases unmatched to any gene: 3. The CDR3 bases are TGTGCCAGCAGCCGGACTAGCGGGGGGGCAAATGAGCAGTTCTTC. Translated, it gives CASSRTSGGANEQFF. Combining the CDR3 with reference TRBV11-2 and TRBJ2-1 gives the whole variable domain EAGVAQSPRYKIIEKRQSVAFWCNPISGHATLYWYQQILGQGPKLLIQFQNNGVVDDSQLPKDRFSAERLKGVDSTLKIQPAKLEDSAVYLCASSRTSGGANEQFFGPGTRLTVL.